One and the same sample provided the 17 T cell receptor beta chains below, sequenced in a study of blood T cell repertoires in COVID-19. Using immunoSEQ multiplex PCR, the repertoire was profiled, and TCRdb retains in-frame clones only, with some absent. This sample carries about 270,000 clones, around 82% of them seen once, and the ten largest clones take about 3.4%. Material: peripheral blood. The receptor source for this set is a woman aged 18-35 years with acute or convalescent COVID-19.

This clone came up a few times. The V gene is TRBV4-3, the J gene TRBJ1-1; D remains ambiguous. Germline values: CDR1 LGHNA, CDR2 YSLEER. The CDR3 extends over 13 amino acids. V was clipped by 1 base and J by 5 bases, with 8 bases between them. The chain's CDR3 is CASSQARGTEAFF. The CDR3 DNA reads TGCGCCAGCAGCCAAGCCCGGGGTACTGAAGCTTTCTTT.

This clone was seen only a few times. The genes are TRBV6-5 and TRBJ2-7, with 8 bases matching TRBD1. The CDR3 contains 15 residues. The J segment lost 4 bases and the V segment lost 10 bases, leaving 15 bases of the junction unmatched. Germline assignment: CDR1 MNHEY and CDR2 SVGAGI. The CDR3 DNA reads as TGTGCCACAAAACGGACAGGGTTGGGGGCTTACGAGCAGTACTTC. Its translation is CATKRTGLGAYEQYF.

This clone showed up just once. The rearrangement joins TRBV30 to TRBJ1-1; D ambiguous. Germline loops: CDR1 GTSNPN, CDR2 SVGIG (reference sequence). Trimming took 2 bases from V and 5 from J, leaving 15 bases between them. This CDR3 contains 14 residues. The CDR3 nucleotides read TGTGCCTGGAGTTACCGGGAGGTCAGGACTGAAGCTTTCTTT. This translates into CAWSYREVRTEAFF.

The rearrangement uses TRBV5-6 and TRBJ2-7, with TRBD2 as a possible D gene (5 bases). Per the germline V gene, CDR1 is SGHDT and CDR2 is YYEEEE. V lost 1 base and J 0 bases, leaving 11 bases between the germline ends. The CDR3 runs 15 residues. The CDR3 protein is CASSLPRTSSYEQYF. The CDR3, as DNA: TGTGCCAGCAGCTTGCCGAGGACTTCCTCCTACGAGCAGTACTTC.

This chain uses TRBV24-1 with TRBJ2-7; 10 nucleotides match TRBD1. The CDR3 loop spans 17 amino acids. Germline trimming cut 5 bases from V and 5 bases from J; bases unmatched to any gene: 14. CDR1 is KGHDR, CDR2 SFDVKD, per germline. CDR3 coding DNA: TGTGCCACCAGTGGGAATAAAAGGGACAGGGGCCTCGACGAGCAGTACTTC. Translating gives CATSGNKRDRGLDEQYF.

This clone was counted once. The gene calls are TRBV2 and TRBJ2-1; 8 bases align to TRBD2. Trimming at V came to 9 bases and at J to 0 bases, leaving 7 bases not matched to a gene. Germline CDR1 reads SNHLY; CDR2 reads FYNNEI. The CDR3 loop spans 15 amino acids. The CDR3 nucleotides are TGTGCCAGACCGATTAGCGGGAACTCCTACAATGAGCAGTTCTTC. It translates to CARPISGNSYNEQFF.

Only a few counts were recorded for this clone. The rearrangement links TRBV5-1 to TRBJ2-3; TRBD2 matches 8 bases. CDR3 length: 16 residues. Germline CDR1 SGHRS, CDR2 YFSETQ. V gave up 4 bases and J gave up 3 bases; unmatched junction bases: 10. CDR3 DNA: TGCGCCAGCAGCGCGGTAAAATTAGCGGGAACAGATACGCAGTATTTT. As protein: CASSAVKLAGTDTQYF.

The chain is built from TRBV2 and TRBJ2-7, with TRBD1 matching 9 bases. Per germline, CDR1 SNHLY and CDR2 FYNNEI. The CDR3 has 17 amino acids. The V segment lost 6 bases and the J segment 2 bases; nucleotides outside the gene matches: 14. The CDR3 DNA reads as TGTGCCAGCAGGCCCGGGACAGGGAAATTAGTGGCCTACGAGCAGTACTTC. It specifies CASRPGTGKLVAYEQYF.

This clone was counted once. The rearrangement links TRBV3-1 (or the pseudogene TRBV3-2) to TRBJ2-7; D is ambiguous. The ends were cut back, 3 bases at V and 4 bases at J, with 13 bases in the middle. From germline, CDR1 is LGHDT and CDR2 YNNKEL (reference sequence). There are 14 residues in the CDR3. CDR3: CASSHCAAKYEQYF. CDR3 coding DNA: TGTGCCAGCAGCCATTGCGCCGCAAAGTACGAGCAGTACTTC.

In its sample, this clone was seen once. The chain joins TRBV7-8 to TRBJ2-7, with a possible D match to TRBD2 (6 bases). Germline V gives CDR1 SGHVS, CDR2 FQNEAQ. The V gene lost 3 bases and the J gene lost 2 bases, with 8 bases spanning the gap. The CDR3 sequence is 13 residues long. For the CDR3, the DNA is TGTGCCAGCAGCTTCGCGGGGACCTACGAGCAGTACTTC. Translating gives CASSFAGTYEQYF.

This clone was recorded a few times. The rearrangement links TRBV7-2 to TRBJ2-7; D is ambiguous. The V gene lost 5 bases and the J gene lost 0 bases, with 11 bases spanning the gap. This CDR3 spans 14 amino acids. Germline assignment: CDR1 SGHTA and CDR2 FQGNSA. CDR3 nucleotides: TGTGCCAGCAGCCCTTGGCGGAGCTCCTACGAGCAGTACTTC. Protein sequence: CASSPWRSSYEQYF.

The rearrangement joins TRBV28 to TRBJ1-5; D may be TRBD1 (6 bases). The germline CDR1 and CDR2 sequences are MDHEN and SYDVKM. Trimming cost V 5 bases and J 0 bases, with 23 bases left between them. This CDR3 region has 19 residues. CDR3 region: CASSHPGTQARNSNQPQHF. DNA of the CDR3: TGTGCCAGCAGTCACCCCGGGACACAGGCGCGAAATAGCAATCAGCCCCAGCATTTT.

This chain uses TRBV5-4 with TRBJ2-7; 8 bases are a match to TRBD1. Looked up from germline, CDR1 is SGHNT and CDR2 is YYREEE (reference sequence). The V and J ends lost 0 bases and 0 bases, in that order; junction bases with no gene match: 8. The CDR3 spans 17 residues. The DNA of the CDR3 is TGTGCCAGCAGCTTGGTTGCAGGGGGCGACTCCTCCTACGAGCAGTACTTC. Protein: CASSLVAGGDSSYEQYF. The full variable domain, with the rest looked up from reference TRBV5-4 and TRBJ2-7, is ETGVTQSPTHLIKTRGQQVTLRCSSQSGHNTVSWYQQALGQGPQFIFQYYREEENGRGNFPPRFSGLQFPNYSSELNVNALELDDSALYLCASSLVAGGDSSYEQYFGPGTRLTVT.

The chain has TRBV5-1 and TRBJ1-1, with TRBD1 identical over 9 bases. This CDR3 region has 13 residues. Germline V lookup: CDR1 SGHRS, CDR2 YFSETQ. The V segment lost 2 bases and the J segment 7 bases; nucleotides outside the gene matches: 3. The CDR3 sequence is CASSFDRGIEAFF. The CDR3 DNA is TGCGCCAGCAGCTTTGACAGGGGGATTGAAGCTTTCTTT.

In DNA, the CDR3 is TGTGCCAGCAGTTCATTACAGGGGGCGGATCAGCCCCAGCATTTT. Translation gives CASSSLQGADQPQHF. This sequence joins TRBV27 and TRBJ1-5; 9 bases align to TRBD1. The CDR3 consists of 15 residues. Germline V gene sequence: CDR1 MNHEY, CDR2 SMNVEV (reference sequence). V gave up 4 bases and J gave up 5 bases; unmatched junction bases: 6.

The chain employs TRBV9 and TRBJ2-3; weak D call: TRBD2 (6 bases). The CDR3 has 16 amino acids. The germline CDR1 and CDR2 sequences are SGDLS and YYNGEE. With 0 bases removed from V and 0 bases from J, the gap between germline ends came to 11 bases. CDR3 loop: CASSVGLAPSTDTQYF. CDR3 in DNA: TGTGCCAGCAGCGTAGGCCTAGCGCCTAGCACAGATACGCAGTATTTT.

The chain carries TRBV12-3 or TRBV12-4 and TRBJ1-2; maybe TRBD1 (5 bases). V shed 5 bases and J shed 2 bases, with 9 bases lying between them. The CDR3 length is 13 residues. CDR3: CASSRRQNYGYTF. The DNA of the CDR3 is TGTGCCAGCAGTCGAAGACAGAACTATGGCTACACCTTC.